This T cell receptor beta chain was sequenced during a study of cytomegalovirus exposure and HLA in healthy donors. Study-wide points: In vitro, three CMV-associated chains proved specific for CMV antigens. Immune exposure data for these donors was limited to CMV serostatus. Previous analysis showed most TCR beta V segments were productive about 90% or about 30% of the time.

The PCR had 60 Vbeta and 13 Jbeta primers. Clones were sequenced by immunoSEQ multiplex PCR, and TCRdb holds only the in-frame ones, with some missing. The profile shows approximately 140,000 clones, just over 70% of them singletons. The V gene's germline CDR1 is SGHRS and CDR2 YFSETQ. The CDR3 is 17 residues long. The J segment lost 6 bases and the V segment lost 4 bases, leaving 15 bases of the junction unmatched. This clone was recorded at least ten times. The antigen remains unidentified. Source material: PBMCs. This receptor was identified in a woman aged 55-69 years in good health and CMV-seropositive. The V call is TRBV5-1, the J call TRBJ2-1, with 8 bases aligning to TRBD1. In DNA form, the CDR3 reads TGCGCCAGCAGCCGCTCTCGGACAGGGAGCGGACTCAATGAGCAGTTCTTC. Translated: CASSRSRTGSGLNEQFF. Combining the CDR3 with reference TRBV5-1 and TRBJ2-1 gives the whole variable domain KAGVTQTPRYLIKTRGQQVTLSCSPISGHRSVSWYQQTPGQGLQFLFEYFSETQRNKGNFPGRFSGRQFSNSRSEMNVSTLELGDSALYLCASSRSRTGSGLNEQFFGPGTRLTVL.